These 25 T cell receptor beta chains were all obtained from the same sample, sequenced in a study of blood T cells in healthy people across ages. Combining a sample-barcoded 5' primer with a J-beta primer mix, a second PCR ran for about 6 to 11 cycles. From the 5' RACE reads, TCRdb called clonotypes with MiXCR, one entry per CDR3 protein. The sample holds about 620,000 distinct CDR3 sequences, about 51% seen once. Source material: blood. These receptors originate from a woman aged 80 or older in good health.

This clonotype was seen at least ten times. The chain uses TRBV7-2 and TRBJ2-3; D might be TRBD2 (6 bases). V dropped 2 bases and J dropped 2 bases, with 8 bases sitting between them. The CDR3 totals 14 residues. Germline values: CDR1 SGHTA, CDR2 FQGNSA. The CDR3 is CASSLSGHTDTQYF. Written as DNA, the CDR3 is TGTGCCAGCAGCTTAAGCGGGCACACAGATACGCAGTATTTT.

The chain is built from TRBV19 and TRBJ1-4, with a weak D call TRBD1 (5 bases). The germline CDR1 and CDR2 sequences are LNHDA and SQIVND (reference sequence). This CDR3 is built from 14 residues. Trimming took off 6 bases at V and 3 bases at J, with 11 bases between the two ends. The CDR3 DNA reads as TGTGCCAGTAGCCCGGGACGACCTAATGAAAAACTGTTTTTT. It is translated as CASSPGRPNEKLFF.

V gene TRBV5-1 combines with J gene TRBJ1-4; 10 bases align to TRBD1. Germline assignment: CDR1 SGHRS and CDR2 YFSETQ. The V gene end was trimmed by 5 bases and the J gene end by 8 bases; junction bases not matched to a gene: 9. This CDR3 comprises 15 residues. In DNA form, the CDR3 reads TGCGCCAGCAGTTCCGGGACAGGGGAGACGGAAAAACTGTTTTTT. This sequence encodes CASSSGTGETEKLFF.

This clonotype has only a few counts. V gene TRBV5-1 combines with J gene TRBJ2-2; D not certain. Trimming pared 4 bases from V and 0 bases from J, leaving 13 bases between. This CDR3 is 16 amino acids long. Germline loops: CDR1 SGHRS, CDR2 YFSETQ. In DNA form, the CDR3 reads TGCGCCAGCAGCCATCTCGGACCTACGAACACCGGGGAGCTGTTTTTT. Protein product: CASSHLGPTNTGELFF.

The V and J genes are TRBV20-1 and TRBJ2-1; D is possibly TRBD2 (6 bases). V was cut by 1 base and J by 9 bases, with 16 bases left in between. Looked up from germline, CDR1 is DFQATT and CDR2 is SNEGSKA (reference sequence). This CDR3 region has 14 residues. The CDR3 loop is CSARAASVTSEQFF. In nucleotides, the CDR3 is TGCAGTGCTAGAGCGGCTAGCGTCACGAGTGAGCAGTTCTTC.

The chain employs TRBV12-3 or TRBV12-4 and TRBJ2-7, with TRBD1 matching 10 bases. Unmatched junction bases numbered 5, after V lost 3 bases and J lost 6 bases. This CDR3 is 14 amino acids long. The CDR3: CASSFGDRGSEQYF. In nucleotides, the CDR3 is TGTGCCAGCAGTTTCGGGGACAGGGGCAGCGAGCAGTACTTC.

The gene calls are TRBV10-3 and TRBJ1-1, with D perhaps matching TRBD1 (6 bases). This CDR3 spans 13 amino acids. The V gene lost 2 bases and the J gene lost 11 bases, with 15 bases spanning the gap. The germline V gene encodes CDR1 ENHRY and CDR2 SYGVKD. The CDR3 here is CAISERQGLRAFF. The CDR3 DNA is TGTGCCATCAGTGAGCGGCAGGGGCTTCGGGCTTTCTTT.

The chain links TRBV6-6 to TRBJ1-6; D gene uncertain. The CDR3 totals 11 residues. Per the germline V gene, CDR1 is MNHNY and CDR2 is SVGAGI (reference sequence). V was cut by 7 bases and J by 15 bases, with 13 bases left in between. CDR3 nucleotide sequence: TGTGCCAGCACCGACGGCCGTGGCCTCCACTTT. Translation gives CASTDGRGLHF.

Turning to this clonotype: A read error may be the cause here, since a much bigger clone is one base away. CDR3 loop: CASSQLGGPQDTQYF. The CDR3 nucleotides read TGTGCCAGCAGTCAACTAGGAGGGCCTCAGGATACGCAGTATTTT. This sequence joins TRBV12-3 or TRBV12-4 and TRBJ2-3; D might be TRBD2 (6 bases). CDR3 length: 15 residues. Trimming shortened V by 5 bases and J by 6 bases, and 18 bases separated the two germline ends.

Comment on this clonotype: A single base separates this from a much larger clone, so it may be a read error. The chain recombines TRBV20-1 with TRBJ2-3; TRBD1 matches at 9 bases. The germline V gene has CDR1 DFQATT and CDR2 SNEGSKA (reference sequence). The CDR3 totals 14 residues. CDR3 sequence: CSAPRDRVTDTRYF. For the CDR3, the DNA is TGCAGTGCTCCCCGGGACAGGGTCACAGATACGCGGTATTTT.

This rearrangement joins TRBV15 to TRBJ2-7; a possible D gene is TRBD2 (6 bases). V gave up 9 bases and J gave up 5 bases, with 14 bases separating them. CDR1 is LNHNV, CDR2 YYDKDF, per germline (reference sequence). The CDR3 is 12 residues long. The CDR3 region has the DNA TGTGCCACAGGGACGGGGAGGAACGAGCAGTACTTC. This encodes CATGTGRNEQYF.

There are a few counts of this clonotype. This chain uses TRBV28 with TRBJ2-7; D unresolved. V gave up 10 bases and J gave up 2 bases, with 15 bases separating them. The CDR3 totals 13 residues. Germline V gene data show CDR1 as MDHEN and CDR2 as SYDVKM. The CDR3 spells CATSSGGPYEQYF. The CDR3 DNA reads TGTGCCACCTCTTCTGGTGGTCCCTACGAGCAGTACTTC.

The chain has TRBV6-1 and TRBJ2-1; 13 bases agree with TRBD2. CDR1 is MNHNS and CDR2 is SASEGT in the germline V gene. The CDR3 has 15 amino acids. Trimming took 5 bases from V and 8 from J; bases not matched to a gene: 6. Here the CDR3 DNA reads TGTGCCAGCAGTACCGGACTAGCGGGGGAGGATGAGCAGTTCTTC. Protein sequence: CASSTGLAGEDEQFF.

In its sample, this clonotype was seen a few times. The chain combines TRBV3-1 with TRBJ2-7, with D possibly matching TRBD2 (6 bases). CDR3 length equals 12 residues. Germline assignment: CDR1 LGHDT and CDR2 YNNKEL (reference sequence). The V end was cut by 5 bases, the J end by 3 bases, with 8 bases between. The CDR3 spells CASSGGIYEQYF. CDR3 bases: TGTGCCAGCAGCGGAGGGATCTACGAGCAGTACTTC.

This clonotype was picked up a small number of times. The V and J genes are TRBV3-1 and TRBJ2-7; the match to TRBD2 covers 9 bases. V gave up 6 bases and J gave up 5 bases; unmatched junction bases: 14. Germline CDR1 is LGHDT and CDR2 is YNNKEL (reference sequence). The CDR3 has 16 amino acids. This CDR3 reads CASSPKAGGAPNEQYF. The CDR3 DNA reads as TGTGCCAGCAGTCCGAAAGCGGGAGGTGCCCCTAACGAGCAGTACTTC.

Concerning this clonotype itself: Since a much larger clone is just one base distant, this may be a read error. This rearrangement joins TRBV24-1 to TRBJ2-5, with D tentatively TRBD1 (5 bases). This CDR3 contains 16 residues. Germline V gives CDR1 KGHDR, CDR2 SFDVKD. Trimming stripped 1 base from V and 11 bases from J, with 22 bases between. The CDR3 reads CATSDLRQSSNNEQYF. The DNA for the CDR3 is TGTGCCACCAGTGATTTAAGACAGTCCTCTAACAATGAGCAGTACTTC.

This clonotype has ten or more counts. The V gene is TRBV20-1, the J gene TRBJ2-7, with D uncertain. V was trimmed by 5 bases and J by 1 base, leaving 12 bases between them. The CDR3 runs to 13 residues. CDR1 is DFQATT, CDR2 SNEGSKA, per germline (reference sequence). CDR3 nucleotide sequence: TGCAGTGCTGCCGAACAGCCGTCCTACGAGCAGTACTTC. Its translation: CSAAEQPSYEQYF.

The rearrangement uses TRBV12-3 or TRBV12-4 and TRBJ1-3; 10 bases line up with TRBD1. Trimming at V came to 6 bases and at J to 0 bases, leaving 11 bases not matched to a gene. The CDR3 is made up of 18 amino acids. CDR3 sequence (DNA): TGTGCCAGCAGACAGACAGGGGGCCTGCCCCTCTCTGGAAACACCATATATTTT. It encodes CASRQTGGLPLSGNTIYF.

V gene TRBV6-6 combines with J gene TRBJ2-5, with D uncertain. The CDR3 spans 14 residues. With 0 bases removed from V and 5 bases from J, the gap between germline ends came to 10 bases. Germline-derived CDR1 and CDR2 are MNHNY and SVGAGI (reference sequence). CDR3 coding DNA: TGTGCCAGCAGTTACTCATCTAATGGGGAGACCCAGTACTTC. Protein sequence: CASSYSSNGETQYF.

This clonotype was recorded many times. The chain carries TRBV5-1 and TRBJ2-3, with TRBD2 matching 8 bases. Trimming at V came to 9 bases and at J to 1 base, leaving 13 bases not matched to a gene. The CDR3 contains 16 residues. The germline V gene encodes CDR1 SGHRS and CDR2 YFSETQ. CDR3 sequence (DNA): TGCGCCACCGCGAACTATGGGCGGGGGGGCACAGATACGCAGTATTTT. Its protein product is CATANYGRGGTDTQYF.

This clonotype was recorded a few times. The V and J genes are TRBV7-3 and TRBJ1-5; possible D gene TRBD1, 6 bases. The CDR3 is made up of 16 amino acids. Per the germline V gene, CDR1 is SGHTA and CDR2 is FQGTGA. Trimming took off 7 bases at V and 11 bases at J, with 27 bases between the two ends. CDR3 sequence: CASTYWEGQTGMAQHF. In nucleotides, the CDR3 is TGTGCCAGCACCTATTGGGAGGGACAAACGGGGATGGCCCAGCATTTT.

This clonotype was observed at least ten times. The chain employs TRBV7-3 and TRBJ2-1; no firm D call. V was shortened by 0 bases and J by 8 bases, with 14 bases between the two germline ends. Germline values: CDR1 SGHTA, CDR2 FQGTGA. The CDR3 consists of 15 residues. CDR3 amino acids: CASSLTSLSGDEQFF. CDR3 in DNA: TGTGCCAGCAGCTTAACATCCTTGTCTGGGGATGAGCAGTTCTTC.

Only a few counts were recorded for this clonotype. The chain uses TRBV12-3 or TRBV12-4 and TRBJ2-5; 11 positions match TRBD2. The trim removed 7 bases at V and 11 bases at J, leaving 21 bases unmatched. The CDR3 runs to 17 residues. The CDR3 here is CASKTPPGLADKSEQYF. Written as DNA, the CDR3 is TGTGCCAGCAAAACCCCACCGGGACTAGCGGATAAGAGTGAGCAGTACTTC.

This clonotype was counted at least ten times. The chain employs TRBV20-1 and TRBJ2-5; 7 bases match TRBD1. The V segment lost 6 bases and the J segment 2 bases; nucleotides outside the gene matches: 3. The CDR3 sequence is 12 residues long. The germline V gene encodes CDR1 DFQATT and CDR2 SNEGSKA (reference sequence). The CDR3 nucleotides are TGCAGTGCCAAACAGGGGCAAGAGACCCAGTACTTC. Encoded protein: CSAKQGQETQYF.

The rearrangement links TRBV3-1 to TRBJ2-7; 10 bases map to TRBD2. J was trimmed by 0 bases and V by 4 bases; bases with no gene match: 3. The germline gives CDR1 LGHDT, CDR2 YNNKEL (reference sequence). The CDR3 consists of 15 residues. This CDR3 is CASSRSGGASYEQYF. The CDR3 coding sequence is TGTGCCAGCAGCCGGAGCGGGGGGGCCTCCTACGAGCAGTACTTC.